This section outlines one T cell receptor beta chain sequence together with its context. Its specificity is not known. This sample is drawn from a study of cytomegalovirus exposure and HLA in healthy donors. Study in general: A previous analysis identified fewer than 130 million unique TCR beta sequences derived from 180 million or so T cells. Study-wide results and caveats: A further, later analysis showed that HLA-associated TCR beta chains (compared with equally common others) were more clonally expanded. Later genetic work tied a missense DCLRE1C variant to beta-chain V and J trimming.

CDR3 length: 15 amino acids. J was trimmed by 5 bases and V by 4 bases; bases with no gene match: 6. Germline assignment: CDR1 SGHTA and CDR2 FQGTGA. This PCR relied on a set of 60 Vbeta primers and 13 Jbeta primers. Libraries were prepared by immunoSEQ multiplex PCR; TCRdb keeps only in-frame clonotypes and omits some of them. This table has about 85,000 clones, about 80% appearing once. The clonotype originates from a man aged 50-60 years in good health and CMV-seropositive. The sequencing input was PBMCs. The chain combines TRBV7-3 with TRBJ2-3, with 10 positions matching TRBD2. The DNA of the CDR3 is TGTGCCAGCAGCTCTAGCGGGAGTGCGATAGATACGCAGTATTTT. Its translation is CASSSSGSAIDTQYF.